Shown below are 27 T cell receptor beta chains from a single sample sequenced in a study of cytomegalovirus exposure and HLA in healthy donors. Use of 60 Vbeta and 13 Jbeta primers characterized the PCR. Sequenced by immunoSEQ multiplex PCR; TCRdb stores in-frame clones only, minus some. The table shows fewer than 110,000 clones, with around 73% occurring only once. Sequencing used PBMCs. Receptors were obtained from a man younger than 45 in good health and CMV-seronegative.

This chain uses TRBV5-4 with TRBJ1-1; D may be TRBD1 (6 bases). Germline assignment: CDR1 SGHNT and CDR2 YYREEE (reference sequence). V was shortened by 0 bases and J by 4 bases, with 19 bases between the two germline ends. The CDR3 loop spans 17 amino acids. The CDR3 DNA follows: TGTGCCAGCAGCTTGGAAGGGGGGGCAGGGGTGAGCACTGAAGCTTTCTTT. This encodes CASSLEGGAGVSTEAFF.

The CDR3 reads CASSIRTRDRGGRNEKLFF. The CDR3 DNA reads TGTGCCAGTAGTATACGGACCCGGGACAGGGGCGGGAGGAATGAAAAACTGTTTTTT. The V and J genes are TRBV19 and TRBJ1-4; TRBD1 matches 10 bases. V trimming: 2 bases; J trimming: 5 bases; junction bases outside the gene matches: 14. CDR3 size: 19 residues. Germline CDR1 reads LNHDA; CDR2 reads SQIVND (reference sequence).

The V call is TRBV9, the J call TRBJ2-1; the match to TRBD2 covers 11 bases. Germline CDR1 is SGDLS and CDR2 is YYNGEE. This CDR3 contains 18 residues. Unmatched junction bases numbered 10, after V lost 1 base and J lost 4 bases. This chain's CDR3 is CASSVFTSGSGGYNEQFF. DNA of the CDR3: TGTGCCAGCAGCGTATTTACTAGCGGGAGCGGGGGTTACAATGAGCAGTTCTTC. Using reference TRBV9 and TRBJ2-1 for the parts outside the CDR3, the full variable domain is DSGVTQTPKHLITATGQRVTLRCSPRSGDLSVYWYQQSLDQGLQFLIQYYNGEERAKGNILERFSAQQFPDLHSELNLSSLELGDSALYFCASSVFTSGSGGYNEQFFGPGTRLTVL.

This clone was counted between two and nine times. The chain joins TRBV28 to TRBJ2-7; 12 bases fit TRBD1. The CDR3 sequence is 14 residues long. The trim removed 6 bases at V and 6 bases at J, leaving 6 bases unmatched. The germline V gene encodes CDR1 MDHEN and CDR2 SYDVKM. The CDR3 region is CASRPGGQGAEQYF. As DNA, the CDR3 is TGTGCCAGCAGACCCGGGGGACAGGGGGCCGAGCAGTACTTC.

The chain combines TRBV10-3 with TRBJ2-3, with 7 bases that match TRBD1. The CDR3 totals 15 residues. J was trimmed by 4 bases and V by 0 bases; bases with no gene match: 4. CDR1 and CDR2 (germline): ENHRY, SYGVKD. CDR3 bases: TGTGCCATCAGTGAGTCAGGGGGCGCATCAGATACGCAGTATTTT. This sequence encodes CAISESGGASDTQYF.

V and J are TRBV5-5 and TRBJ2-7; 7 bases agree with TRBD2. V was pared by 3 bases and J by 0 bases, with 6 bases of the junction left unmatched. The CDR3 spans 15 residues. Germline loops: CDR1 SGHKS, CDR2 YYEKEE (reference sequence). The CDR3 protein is CASSYERGHSYEQYF. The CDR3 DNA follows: TGTGCCAGCAGCTATGAGCGGGGTCACTCCTACGAGCAGTACTTC.

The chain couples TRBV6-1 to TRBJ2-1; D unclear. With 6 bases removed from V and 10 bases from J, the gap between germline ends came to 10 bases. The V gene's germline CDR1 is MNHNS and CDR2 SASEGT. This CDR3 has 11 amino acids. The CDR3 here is CASRQTKEQFF. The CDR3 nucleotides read TGTGCCAGCAGACAAACAAAGGAGCAGTTCTTC.

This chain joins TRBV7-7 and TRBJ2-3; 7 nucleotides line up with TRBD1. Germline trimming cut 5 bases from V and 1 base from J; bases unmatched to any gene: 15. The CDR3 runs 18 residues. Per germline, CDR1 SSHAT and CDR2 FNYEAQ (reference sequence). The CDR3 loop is CASSPTGSGVFGTDTQYF. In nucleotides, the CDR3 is TGTGCCAGCAGCCCGACAGGGTCAGGTGTCTTTGGCACAGATACGCAGTATTTT.

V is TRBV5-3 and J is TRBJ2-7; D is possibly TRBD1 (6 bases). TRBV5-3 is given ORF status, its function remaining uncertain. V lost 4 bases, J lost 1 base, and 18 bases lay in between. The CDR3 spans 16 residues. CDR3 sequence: CARSKPGHVISYEQYF. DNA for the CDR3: TGTGCCAGAAGCAAACCGGGACACGTCATATCCTACGAGCAGTACTTC.

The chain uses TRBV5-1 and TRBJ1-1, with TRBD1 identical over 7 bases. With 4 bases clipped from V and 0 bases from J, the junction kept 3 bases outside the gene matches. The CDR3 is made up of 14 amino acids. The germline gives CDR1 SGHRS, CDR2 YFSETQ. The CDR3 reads CASSPGGLNTEAFF. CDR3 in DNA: TGCGCCAGCAGCCCAGGGGGGCTGAACACTGAAGCTTTCTTT.

The CDR3 bases are TGTGCCATCCGCGGGGACAGCCAAAACTATGGCTACACCTTC. It is translated as CAIRGDSQNYGYTF. J is TRBJ1-2 and V is TRBV10-3, with 7 bases that match TRBD1. Looked up from germline, CDR1 is ENHRY and CDR2 is SYGVKD. This CDR3 contains 14 residues. V was pared by 8 bases and J by 2 bases, with 8 bases of the junction left unmatched.

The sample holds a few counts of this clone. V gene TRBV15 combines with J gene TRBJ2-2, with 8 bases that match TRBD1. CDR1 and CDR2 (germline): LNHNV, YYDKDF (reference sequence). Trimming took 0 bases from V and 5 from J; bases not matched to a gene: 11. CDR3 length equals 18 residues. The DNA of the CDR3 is TGTGCCACCAGCAGAGATCATTACGGACAGGGACGGACCGGGGAGCTGTTTTTT. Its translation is CATSRDHYGQGRTGELFF.

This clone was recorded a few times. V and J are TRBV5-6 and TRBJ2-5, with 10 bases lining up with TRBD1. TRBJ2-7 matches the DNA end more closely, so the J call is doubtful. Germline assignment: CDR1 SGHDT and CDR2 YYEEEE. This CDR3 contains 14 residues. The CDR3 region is CASSFGTGAYEQYF. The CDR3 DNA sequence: TGTGCCAGCAGCTTCGGGACAGGGGCCTACGAGCAGTACTTC.

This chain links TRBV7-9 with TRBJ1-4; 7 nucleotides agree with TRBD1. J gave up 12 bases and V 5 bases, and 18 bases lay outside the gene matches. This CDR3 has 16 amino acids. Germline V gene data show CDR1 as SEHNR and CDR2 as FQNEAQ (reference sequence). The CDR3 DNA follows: TGTGCCAGCAGCCGTCTGACAGGGCCTTCCTCTGGGGAACTGTTTTTT. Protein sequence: CASSRLTGPSSGELFF.

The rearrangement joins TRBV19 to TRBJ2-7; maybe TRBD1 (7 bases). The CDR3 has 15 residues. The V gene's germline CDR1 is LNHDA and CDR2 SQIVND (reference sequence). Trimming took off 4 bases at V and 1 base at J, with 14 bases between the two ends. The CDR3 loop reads CASSTGAQGSYEQYF. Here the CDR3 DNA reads TGTGCCAGTAGTACGGGGGCACAGGGGTCCTACGAGCAGTACTTC. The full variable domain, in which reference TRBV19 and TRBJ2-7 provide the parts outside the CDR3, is DGGITQSPKYLFRKEGQNVTLSCEQNLNHDAMYWYRQDPGQGLRLIYYSQIVNDFQKGDIAEGYSVSREKKESFPLTVTSAQKNPTAFYLCASSTGAQGSYEQYFGPGTRLTVT.

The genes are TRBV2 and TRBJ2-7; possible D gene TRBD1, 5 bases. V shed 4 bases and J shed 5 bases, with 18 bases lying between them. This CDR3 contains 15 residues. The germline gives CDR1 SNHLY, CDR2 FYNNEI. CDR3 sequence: CASSADAGSRDEQYF. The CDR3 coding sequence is TGTGCCAGCAGTGCAGATGCAGGGTCCCGGGACGAGCAGTACTTC.

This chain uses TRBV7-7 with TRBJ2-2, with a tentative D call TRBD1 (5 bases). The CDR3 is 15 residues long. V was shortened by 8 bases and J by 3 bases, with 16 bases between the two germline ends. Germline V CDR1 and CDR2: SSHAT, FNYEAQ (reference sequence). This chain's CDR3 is CASGVDNGYTGELFF. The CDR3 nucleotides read TGTGCCAGCGGGGTGGACAACGGCTACACCGGGGAGCTGTTTTTT.

CDR3 amino acids: CASSLTSGTSNEQFF. CDR3 in DNA: TGTGCCAGCAGCTTGACTAGCGGTACCTCCAATGAGCAGTTCTTC. This chain uses TRBV7-2 with TRBJ2-1, with 9 positions matching TRBD2. The germline V gene has CDR1 SGHTA and CDR2 FQGNSA. V was clipped by 3 bases and J by 6 bases; unmatched bases: 6. This CDR3 has 15 amino acids.

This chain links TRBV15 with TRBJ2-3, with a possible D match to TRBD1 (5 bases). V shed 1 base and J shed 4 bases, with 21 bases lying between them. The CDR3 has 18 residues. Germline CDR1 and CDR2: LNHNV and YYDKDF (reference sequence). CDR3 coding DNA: TGTGCCACCAGCAGAGGTATGCGCAGGGCTCAGGGCGCAGATACGCAGTATTTT. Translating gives CATSRGMRRAQGADTQYF.

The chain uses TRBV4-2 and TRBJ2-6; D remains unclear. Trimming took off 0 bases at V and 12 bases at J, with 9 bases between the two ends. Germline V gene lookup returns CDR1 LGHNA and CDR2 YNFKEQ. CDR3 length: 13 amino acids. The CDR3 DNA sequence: TGTGCCAGCAGCCAAGAATACCGGAGCGTCCTGACTTTC. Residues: CASSQEYRSVLTF.

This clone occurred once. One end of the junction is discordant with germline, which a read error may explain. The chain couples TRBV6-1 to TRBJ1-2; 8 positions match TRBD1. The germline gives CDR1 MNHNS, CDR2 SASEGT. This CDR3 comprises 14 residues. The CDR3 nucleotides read TGTGCCAGCAGTGCCGGTGGGACAGGTCTCCGAGGACCTTTC. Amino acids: CASSAGGTGLRGPF.

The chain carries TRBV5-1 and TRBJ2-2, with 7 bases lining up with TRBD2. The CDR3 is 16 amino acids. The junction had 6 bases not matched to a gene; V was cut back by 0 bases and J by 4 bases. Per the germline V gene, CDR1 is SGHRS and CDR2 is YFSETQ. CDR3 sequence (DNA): TGCGCCAGCAGCTTGGAGGGACTAACCTTCACCGGGGAGCTGTTTTTT. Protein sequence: CASSLEGLTFTGELFF.

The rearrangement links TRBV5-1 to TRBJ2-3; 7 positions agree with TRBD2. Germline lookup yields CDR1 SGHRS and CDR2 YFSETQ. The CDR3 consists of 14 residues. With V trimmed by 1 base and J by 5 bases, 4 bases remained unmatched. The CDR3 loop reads CASSLFSGEDTQYF. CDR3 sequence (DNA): TGCGCCAGCAGCTTGTTCAGCGGGGAAGATACGCAGTATTTT.

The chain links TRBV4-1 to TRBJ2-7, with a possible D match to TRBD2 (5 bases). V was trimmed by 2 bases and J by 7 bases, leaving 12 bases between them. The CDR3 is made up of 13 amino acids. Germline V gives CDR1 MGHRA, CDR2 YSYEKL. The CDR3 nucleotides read TGCGCCAGCAGCCAAATCGAGACGGGGGAGCAGTACTTC. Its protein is CASSQIETGEQYF.

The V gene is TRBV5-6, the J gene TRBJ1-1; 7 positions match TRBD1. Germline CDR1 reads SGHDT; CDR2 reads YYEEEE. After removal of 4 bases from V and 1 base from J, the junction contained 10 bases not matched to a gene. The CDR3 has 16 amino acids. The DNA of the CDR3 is TGTGCCAGCAGCCAGAGTAACAGGGGCTGGAACACTGAAGCTTTCTTT. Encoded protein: CASSQSNRGWNTEAFF.

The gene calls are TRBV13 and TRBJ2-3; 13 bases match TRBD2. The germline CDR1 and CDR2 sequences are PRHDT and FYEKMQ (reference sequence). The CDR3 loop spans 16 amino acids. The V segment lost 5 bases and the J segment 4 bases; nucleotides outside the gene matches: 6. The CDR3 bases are TGTGCCAGCAGCAACCGACTAGCGGGGGGCCCAGATACGCAGTATTTT. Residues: CASSNRLAGGPDTQYF.

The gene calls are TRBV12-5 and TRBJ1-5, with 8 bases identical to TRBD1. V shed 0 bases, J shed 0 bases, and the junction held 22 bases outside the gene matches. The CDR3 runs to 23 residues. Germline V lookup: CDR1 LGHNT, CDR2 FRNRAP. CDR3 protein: CASGLVNLYQDGQGENSNQPQHF. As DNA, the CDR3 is TGTGCTAGTGGTTTGGTGAACCTCTACCAAGACGGACAGGGCGAAAATAGCAATCAGCCCCAGCATTTT.